This is a list of T cell receptor beta chains from one sample in a study of T cell responses to AZD1222 COVID-19 vaccine. This table comes from immunoSEQ multiplex PCR, and its TCRdb copy is limited to in-frame clones, with some not included. The data contain about 75,000 clones, around 86% of them singletons. Sequencing was performed on peripheral blood, taken 28 days after the second AZD1222 dose. These receptors all come from an adult who received the AZD1222 COVID-19 vaccine. The CDR3 runs from the conserved cysteine through the conserved F or W. Fields, in order: clone size, V gene, D gene, J gene, CDR3 protein, CDR3 DNA. The D gene is left open where the match is weak. Some rows mark clone size as missing; the rest say once, few, many or name a class of expanded clone.

abundance: many
v_gene: TRBV3-1/TRBV3-2
d_gene: TRBD1
j_gene: TRBJ1-2
CDR3aa: CASSLPGQGAGGYTF
CDR3nt: TGTGCCAGCAGCCTACCGGGACAGGGGGCAGGTGGCTACACCTTC

abundance: .
v_gene: TRBV5-1
d_gene: TRBD1
j_gene: TRBJ2-2
CDR3aa: CASSRGQVDVGELFF
CDR3nt: TGCGCCAGCAGCCGGGGACAGGTTGATGTCGGGGAGCTGTTTTTT

abundance: .
v_gene: TRBV18
d_gene: TRBD1
j_gene: TRBJ1-1
CDR3aa: CASSRGQAGLYTEAFF
CDR3nt: TGTGCCAGCTCAAGAGGACAGGCAGGCCTGTACACTGAAGCTTTCTTT

abundance: .
v_gene: TRBV27
d_gene: TRBD1
j_gene: TRBJ1-5
CDR3aa: CASSRGHGNQPQHF
CDR3nt: TGTGCCAGTAGCAGGGGGCACGGCAATCAGCCCCAGCATTTT

abundance: .
v_gene: TRBV28
d_gene: TRBD1
j_gene: TRBJ2-5
CDR3aa: CASSPNPTGRKTQYF
CDR3nt: TGTGCCAGCAGTCCTAACCCGACAGGGCGGAAGACCCAGTACTTC

abundance: .
v_gene: TRBV4-2
d_gene: .
j_gene: TRBJ2-7
CDR3aa: CASSNSFGEQYF
CDR3nt: TGTGCCAGCAGCAACAGTTTCGGCGAGCAGTACTTC

abundance: .
v_gene: TRBV28
d_gene: .
j_gene: TRBJ1-5
CDR3aa: CASSYLLGGNQPQHF
CDR3nt: TGTGCCAGCAGTTATCTCCTGGGGGGCAATCAGCCCCAGCATTTT

abundance: .
v_gene: TRBV2
d_gene: .
j_gene: TRBJ1-6
CDR3aa: CASSERSGVGSPLHF
CDR3nt: TGTGCCAGCAGTGAACGGTCCGGGGTTGGTTCACCCCTCCACTTT

abundance: .
v_gene: TRBV27
d_gene: .
j_gene: TRBJ2-7
CDR3aa: CASSGGGTDYEQYF
CDR3nt: TGTGCCAGCAGTGGGGGCGGGACTGACTACGAGCAGTACTTC

abundance: .
v_gene: TRBV4-1
d_gene: TRBD1
j_gene: TRBJ1-2
CDR3aa: CASSQSPLGQDSYGYTF
CDR3nt: TGCGCCAGCAGCCAATCCCCCCTGGGACAGGACAGCTATGGCTACACCTTC

abundance: .
v_gene: TRBV7-9
d_gene: .
j_gene: TRBJ1-2
CDR3aa: CASSHTDSNYGYTF
CDR3nt: TGTGCCAGCAGCCACACAGACAGCAACTATGGCTACACCTTC

abundance: .
v_gene: TRBV4-2
d_gene: .
j_gene: TRBJ1-2
CDR3aa: CASSQGISQIYGYTF
CDR3nt: TGTGCCAGCAGCCAAGGTATTTCACAGATCTATGGCTACACCTTC

abundance: .
v_gene: TRBV15
d_gene: .
j_gene: TRBJ1-2
CDR3aa: CATTNQGRVDGYTF
CDR3nt: TGTGCCACCACCAACCAGGGACGGGTAGATGGCTACACCTTC

abundance: .
v_gene: TRBV29-1
d_gene: .
j_gene: TRBJ1-1
CDR3aa: CSVAAFGMNTEAFF
CDR3nt: TGCAGCGTTGCGGCTTTCGGCATGAACACTGAAGCTTTCTTT

abundance: once
v_gene: TRBV5-1
d_gene: .
j_gene: TRBJ2-3
CDR3aa: CASSVLSRSADTQYF
CDR3nt: TGCGCCAGCAGCGTCCTCTCGAGAAGCGCAGATACGCAGTATTTT

abundance: once
v_gene: TRBV5-1
d_gene: TRBD1
j_gene: TRBJ2-7
CDR3aa: CASSSGTGNYEQYF
CDR3nt: TGCGCCAGCAGCTCCGGGACAGGAAACTACGAGCAGTACTTC

abundance: .
v_gene: TRBV10-3
d_gene: TRBD2
j_gene: TRBJ2-3
CDR3aa: CAISGGARAETDTQYF
CDR3nt: TGTGCCATCTCCGGGGGGGCCCGGGCGGAGACAGATACGCAGTATTTT

abundance: .
v_gene: TRBV19
d_gene: .
j_gene: TRBJ1-5
CDR3aa: CASSIGRRAEGYNQPQHF
CDR3nt: TGTGCCAGTAGTATCGGCAGGAGGGCCGAAGGTTACAATCAGCCCCAGCATTTT

abundance: .
v_gene: TRBV7-5
d_gene: .
j_gene: TRBJ2-7
CDR3aa: CARSHDMEQYF
CDR3nt: TGTGCCAGAAGCCATGACATGGAGCAGTACTTC

abundance: .
v_gene: TRBV7-2
d_gene: TRBD1
j_gene: TRBJ1-1
CDR3aa: CASSPQGVNTEAFF
CDR3nt: TGTGCCAGCAGCCCTCAGGGGGTGAACACTGAAGCTTTCTTT

abundance: .
v_gene: TRBV13
d_gene: .
j_gene: TRBJ1-4
CDR3aa: CASSYRGNKKLFF
CDR3nt: TGTGCCAGCAGCTATCGGGGCAATAAGAAACTGTTTTTT

abundance: .
v_gene: TRBV19
d_gene: TRBD2
j_gene: TRBJ2-1
CDR3aa: CASSIGLAGGWDEQFF
CDR3nt: TGTGCCAGTAGTATCGGACTAGCGGGGGGATGGGATGAGCAGTTCTTC

abundance: once
v_gene: TRBV7-2
d_gene: TRBD1
j_gene: TRBJ2-3
CDR3aa: CASSLYRGFNADTQYF
CDR3nt: TGTGCCAGCAGCTTATACAGGGGCTTTAACGCAGATACGCAGTATTTT

abundance: .
v_gene: TRBV11-2
d_gene: TRBD2
j_gene: TRBJ2-5
CDR3aa: CATRGGGVQETQYF
CDR3nt: TGTGCCACCCGAGGCGGGGGGGTCCAAGAGACCCAGTACTTC

abundance: .
v_gene: TRBV7-3
d_gene: .
j_gene: TRBJ2-1
CDR3aa: CASSSPTGPSYNEQFF
CDR3nt: TGTGCCAGCAGTTCCCCCACCGGGCCCTCCTACAATGAGCAGTTCTTC

abundance: once
v_gene: TRBV19
d_gene: .
j_gene: TRBJ2-2
CDR3aa: CASSSGNGELFF
CDR3nt: TGTGCCAGTAGCTCCGGGAACGGGGAGCTGTTTTTT

abundance: .
v_gene: TRBV7-2
d_gene: .
j_gene: TRBJ2-1
CDR3aa: CASSRGYNEQFF
CDR3nt: TGTGCCAGCAGCCGGGGTTACAATGAGCAGTTCTTC

abundance: .
v_gene: TRBV4-1
d_gene: TRBD1
j_gene: TRBJ1-1
CDR3aa: CASSPPLTGATEAFF
CDR3nt: TGCGCCAGCAGCCCACCTTTAACAGGGGCCACTGAAGCTTTCTTT

abundance: .
v_gene: TRBV28
d_gene: .
j_gene: TRBJ1-5
CDR3aa: CASSFSTRENQPQHF
CDR3nt: TGTGCCAGCAGTTTTAGTACCAGGGAGAATCAGCCCCAGCATTTT

abundance: .
v_gene: TRBV4-2
d_gene: TRBD1
j_gene: TRBJ1-1
CDR3aa: CASSLTGENTEAFF
CDR3nt: TGTGCCAGCAGCTTGACAGGGGAGAACACTGAAGCTTTCTTT

abundance: .
v_gene: TRBV19
d_gene: .
j_gene: TRBJ1-2
CDR3aa: CASSLARNSGLHGYTF
CDR3nt: TGTGCCAGTAGCTTGGCCCGTAACTCCGGTCTTCATGGCTACACCTTC

abundance: .
v_gene: TRBV6-6
d_gene: TRBD2
j_gene: TRBJ2-4
CDR3aa: CASSYSTSGGNIQYF
CDR3nt: TGTGCCAGCAGTTACTCGACTAGCGGGGGGAACATTCAGTACTTC

abundance: .
v_gene: TRBV9
d_gene: .
j_gene: TRBJ2-7
CDR3aa: CASSLHDSYEQYF
CDR3nt: TGTGCCAGCAGCCTACATGACAGCTACGAGCAGTACTTC

abundance: .
v_gene: TRBV11-2
d_gene: .
j_gene: TRBJ2-2
CDR3aa: CASSFAGPGTGELFF
CDR3nt: TGTGCCAGCAGCTTCGCGGGGCCCGGCACCGGGGAGCTGTTTTTT

abundance: .
v_gene: TRBV7-8
d_gene: TRBD1
j_gene: TRBJ1-1
CDR3aa: CASTLRQGNTEAFF
CDR3nt: TGTGCCAGCACCCTTAGACAGGGGAACACTGAAGCTTTCTTT

abundance: .
v_gene: TRBV4-2
d_gene: .
j_gene: TRBJ1-5
CDR3aa: CASSLTGEGQPQHF
CDR3nt: TGTGCCAGCAGCCTGACAGGCGAGGGACAGCCCCAGCATTTT

abundance: once
v_gene: TRBV30
d_gene: .
j_gene: TRBJ1-6
CDR3aa: CAWGQNNSPLHF
CDR3nt: TGTGCCTGGGGACAAAATAATTCACCCCTCCACTTT

abundance: .
v_gene: TRBV2
d_gene: .
j_gene: TRBJ1-6
CDR3aa: CASNKVENSPLHF
CDR3nt: TGTGCCAGCAACAAGGTCGAAAATTCACCCCTCCACTTT

abundance: .
v_gene: TRBV30
d_gene: .
j_gene: TRBJ2-2
CDR3aa: CAWSVYGTGELFF
CDR3nt: TGTGCCTGGAGTGTATACGGCACCGGGGAGCTGTTTTTT

abundance: .
v_gene: TRBV4-2
d_gene: .
j_gene: TRBJ1-5
CDR3aa: CASSQESPGRPNQPQHF
CDR3nt: TGTGCCAGCAGCCAAGAGAGCCCCGGACGACCTAATCAGCCCCAGCATTTT

abundance: .
v_gene: TRBV7-8
d_gene: .
j_gene: TRBJ2-1
CDR3aa: CASSLYSGGSYNEQFF
CDR3nt: TGTGCCAGCAGCTTATATTCCGGGGGCTCCTACAATGAGCAGTTCTTC

abundance: .
v_gene: TRBV19
d_gene: .
j_gene: TRBJ1-5
CDR3aa: CASSRFGPHQPQHF
CDR3nt: TGTGCCAGTAGTCGTTTCGGGCCGCATCAGCCCCAGCATTTT

abundance: .
v_gene: TRBV2
d_gene: .
j_gene: TRBJ2-3
CDR3aa: CASSGGRADTQYF
CDR3nt: TGTGCCAGCAGTGGAGGCCGGGCGGATACGCAGTATTTT

abundance: .
v_gene: TRBV29-1
d_gene: .
j_gene: TRBJ1-1
CDR3aa: CSVERGSGNTEAFF
CDR3nt: TGCAGCGTTGAAAGGGGTTCGGGGAACACTGAAGCTTTCTTT

abundance: few
v_gene: TRBV6-5
d_gene: .
j_gene: TRBJ1-1
CDR3aa: CASSSGAGTEAFF
CDR3nt: TGTGCCAGCAGTAGTGGGGCGGGGACTGAAGCTTTCTTT

abundance: .
v_gene: TRBV12-3/TRBV12-4
d_gene: .
j_gene: TRBJ1-5
CDR3aa: CASSLDSDQPQHF
CDR3nt: TGTGCCAGCAGTTTAGACAGTGATCAGCCCCAGCATTTT

abundance: once
v_gene: TRBV9
d_gene: .
j_gene: TRBJ2-3
CDR3aa: CASSVAPTSTDTQYF
CDR3nt: TGTGCCAGCAGCGTAGCTCCGACTAGCACAGATACGCAGTATTTT

abundance: .
v_gene: TRBV7-2
d_gene: .
j_gene: TRBJ1-2
CDR3aa: CASSLVGQGSPTDGYTF
CDR3nt: TGTGCCAGCAGCTTAGTAGGTCAAGGGTCTCCAACAGACGGCTACACCTTC

abundance: .
v_gene: TRBV7-9
d_gene: .
j_gene: TRBJ1-6
CDR3aa: CASSLTGGPNSPLHF
CDR3nt: TGTGCCAGCAGCTTAACAGGCGGGCCTAATTCACCCCTCCACTTT

abundance: .
v_gene: TRBV7-2
d_gene: TRBD1
j_gene: TRBJ1-2
CDR3aa: CASSTYSPGTGYGYTF
CDR3nt: TGTGCCAGCAGCACGTATTCCCCTGGGACAGGATATGGCTACACCTTC